This TCR beta chain comes out of a study of blood T cell repertoires in COVID-19 (TCRdb year 2020). About the investigation overall: Collaborator samples came from the United States, Italy and Spain and covered acute and convalescent phases of COVID-19. A de-identified subject ID, COVID-19 status, age in years and sex were almost always included in the sample metadata. Where available, HLA class I and class II types were taken from metadata supplied by the sample provider and were not determined by assay-based typing. The material from the prospective study consisted of cDNA or gDNA derived from T cells, B-cell-depleted T cells, or PBMCs. The repertoires were released in a freely available public database meant as a resource for research on the immune response to SARS-CoV-2. Subjects who had been exposed to COVID-19, were actively infected with it, or had recovered from it provided the deeply sampled blood TCRbeta repertoires that made up the dataset. The samples were drawn from the first 160 participants of the ongoing ImmuneRACE study and from 950 to 1,500 subjects provided by 6 global collaborators.

In its sample, this clone was seen a few times. Its antigen is still unknown. No base-level quality is on record; no much larger clone is a single base apart. On the study overall, not on this receptor specifically: The amount of clinical and demographic metadata varied by source and participant and was provided uncurated.

Each collaborating institution followed its own protocols to collect whole blood in K2EDTA tubes. For TCRbeta analysis, collaborators shipped samples in one of three forms: frozen whole blood, isolated PBMCs, or DNA extracted from either of those sample types. The immunoSEQ Assay, a bias-controlled multiplex PCR, was used to amplify TCRbeta CDR3 regions from genomic DNA. As for the authors' bioinformatics: The number of nucleated cells in each sample was estimated from the amplification of reference gene primers within the assay. Sequence reads were collapsed and filtered to measure the absolute abundance of every unique TCRbeta CDR3 rearrangement. Productive Simpson clonality was computed per sample as the square root of Simpson's diversity index over productive rearrangements. In TCRdb, the immuneACCESS table is reduced to in-frame sequences with V and J assigned. These tables do not hold every clone; where another copy was compared, an unresolved V gene accounts for under half, and the others remain unexplained. Clone size and the V and J calls come from that table; the DNA yielded D and trimming. The sample table holds about 89,000 clones, of which more than 80% were seen once. The ten biggest clones cover roughly 19% of the sample.

Taken from the germline V gene, the CDR1 and CDR2 loops are ENHRY and SYGVKD. Spanning cysteine to phenylalanine, the CDR3 consists of 16 amino acids. Kept here is only the CDR3 DNA, which spans 48 bases and is read in frame from base 1. V was cut back by 6 bases and J by 2 bases, leaving a gap of 20 bases between them. The sequenced sample was peripheral blood. The chain uses TRBV10-3 and TRBJ2-7; the D gene is perhaps TRBD2, on 5 matching bases. The clonotype was recovered from an elderly woman with acute or convalescent COVID-19. The nucleotide sequence is TGTGCCATCAGGGCCGGCGGGCAAACCCAGCCCTACGAGCAGTACTTC. Its protein product is CAIRAGGQTQPYEQYF.